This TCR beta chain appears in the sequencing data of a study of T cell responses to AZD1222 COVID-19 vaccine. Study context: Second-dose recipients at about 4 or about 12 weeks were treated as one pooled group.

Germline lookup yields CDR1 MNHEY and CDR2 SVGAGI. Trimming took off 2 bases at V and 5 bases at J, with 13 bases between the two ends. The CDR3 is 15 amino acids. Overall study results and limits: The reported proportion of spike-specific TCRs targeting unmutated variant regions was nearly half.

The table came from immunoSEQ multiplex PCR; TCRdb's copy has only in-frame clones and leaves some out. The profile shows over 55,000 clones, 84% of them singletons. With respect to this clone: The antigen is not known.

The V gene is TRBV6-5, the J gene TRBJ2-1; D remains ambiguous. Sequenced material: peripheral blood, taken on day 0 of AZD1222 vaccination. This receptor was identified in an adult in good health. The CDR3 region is CASSYRRSGNNEQFF. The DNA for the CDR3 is TGTGCCAGCAGTTACCGAAGAAGTGGGAACAATGAGCAGTTCTTC.